Detailed here is one T cell receptor (beta chain). The antigen is not known. The data were taken from a study of tumor and adjacent non-tumor tissue in lung cancer. Study outcomes and limitations: Normal lung showed higher cumulative top 100 clone frequency than tumor.

Three rounds of nested PCR, following a modified ARM-PCR protocol, produced the TCRbeta library. TCRdb redid the calling of the multiplex PCR reads with MiXCR, one entry per CDR3 protein. The repertoire includes more than 120,000 distinct CDR3 sequences, around 66% of them detected once, and 18% sits in the top ten. RNA was extracted from bulk tissue without any cell sorting. The germline V gene has CDR1 DFQATT and CDR2 SNEGSKA (reference sequence). Between the trimmed V and J ends, which lost 2 bases and 5 bases, there was a span of 14 bases. The CDR3 extends over 14 amino acids. This clonotype was sampled from a man aged 55-75 years with small cell lung cancer. V usage is TRBV20-1 and J usage is TRBJ2-3; D is unclear. Specimen: lung tumor tissue. The CDR3 sequence is CSARRGEGIDTQYF. CDR3 nucleotide sequence: TGCAGTGCTAGAAGAGGAGAAGGCATAGATACGCAGTATTTT.